The 32 T cell receptor beta chains reported below all come from one sample, sequenced in a study of identical twins. MiXCR was run by TCRdb on the 5' RACE reads, yielding one entry per CDR3 protein. There are 450,000 to 650,000 distinct CDR3 sequences in the sample; 15% occur only once, and around 0.4% lies in the top ten. The same sample was also used in a study of yellow fever vaccine responses in identical twins.

The sequencing input was CD4+ T cells sorted from blood. These receptors all come from a woman aged 18-29 years in good health.

The table lists this clonotype with a few counts. V usage is TRBV10-3 and J usage is TRBJ2-5; TRBD1 matches 7 bases. Germline CDR1 ENHRY, CDR2 SYGVKD. V lost 4 bases, J lost 7 bases, and 9 bases stayed unmatched. The CDR3 is made up of 14 amino acids. The CDR3: CAISVATGSGTQYF. CDR3 in DNA: TGTGCCATCAGTGTAGCGACAGGGAGCGGGACCCAGTACTTC.

CDR3 region: CATRPFTSVYNEQFF. The CDR3 coding sequence is TGTGCCACCAGACCATTTACTAGCGTCTACAATGAGCAGTTCTTC. The V gene is TRBV15, the J gene TRBJ2-1, with 7 bases identical to TRBD2. V lost 6 bases and J lost 3; bases outside the gene matches: 8. Germline CDR1 and CDR2: LNHNV and YYDKDF (reference sequence). The CDR3 covers 15 residues.

The chain links TRBV6-2 or TRBV6-3 to TRBJ2-3, with D possibly being TRBD2 (6 bases). This CDR3 spans 15 amino acids. CDR1 is MNHEY, CDR2 SVGEGT, per germline. V was shortened by 8 bases and J by 0 bases, with 15 bases between the two germline ends. CDR3 in DNA: TGTGCCAGCGAAGACGGGACTCCTAGCACAGATACGCAGTATTTT. Translation: CASEDGTPSTDTQYF.

The chain joins TRBV3-1 to TRBJ1-2; TRBD1 matches 9 bases. V lost 5 bases and J lost 8; bases outside the gene matches: 9. This CDR3 comprises 14 residues. Germline V gene lookup returns CDR1 LGHDT and CDR2 YNNKEL (reference sequence). CDR3 sequence reads: CASSYSGTGRGYTF. The CDR3 DNA reads TGTGCCAGCAGCTATTCCGGGACAGGGAGAGGCTACACCTTC.

This clonotype was seen more than once but under ten times. The chain employs TRBV20-1 and TRBJ2-2; D is uncertain. Looked up from germline, CDR1 is DFQATT and CDR2 is SNEGSKA (reference sequence). V was clipped by 5 bases and J by 1 base, with 17 bases between them. The CDR3 extends over 16 amino acids. The CDR3 nucleotides read TGCAGTGCTGCGACCCCTGTAAACAAGAACACCGGGGAGCTGTTTTTT. This sequence encodes CSAATPVNKNTGELFF.

J is TRBJ2-7 and V is TRBV6-2 or TRBV6-3, with TRBD2 identical over 11 bases. CDR3 length: 14 amino acids. Germline V lookup: CDR1 MNHEY, CDR2 SVGEGT. The J segment lost 6 bases and the V segment lost 6 bases, leaving 7 bases of the junction unmatched. This CDR3 is CASRTLAGAIEQYF. Here the CDR3 DNA reads TGTGCCAGCAGGACACTAGCGGGAGCAATCGAGCAGTACTTC.

This clonotype was picked up a small number of times. This chain joins TRBV4-1 and TRBJ2-5, with 14 bases aligning to TRBD2. From germline, CDR1 is MGHRA and CDR2 YSYEKL. The V gene end was trimmed by 4 bases and the J gene end by 1 base; junction bases not matched to a gene: 5. The CDR3 has 17 residues. The CDR3 sequence: CASSLTGLAGVQETQYF. The CDR3 nucleotides are TGCGCCAGCAGCCTCACGGGACTAGCGGGGGTCCAAGAGACCCAGTACTTC.

This clonotype was observed many times. This chain links TRBV5-1 with TRBJ2-1; D is perhaps TRBD1 or TRBD2 (6 bases each). Germline V lookup: CDR1 SGHRS, CDR2 YFSETQ. The CDR3 covers 14 residues. The V gene lost 5 bases and the J gene lost 6 bases, with 15 bases spanning the gap. CDR3: CASRYGGIVNEQFF. For the CDR3, the DNA is TGCGCCAGCAGGTACGGGGGCATCGTCAATGAGCAGTTCTTC.

The chain is built from TRBV12-3 or TRBV12-4 and TRBJ2-2; TRBD2 agrees at 9 bases. CDR3 length: 16 residues. J gave up 2 bases and V 3 bases, and 4 bases lay outside the gene matches. The CDR3 loop is CASSLWGLANTGELFF. The DNA of the CDR3 is TGTGCCAGCAGTTTGTGGGGACTAGCTAACACCGGGGAGCTGTTTTTT.

This clonotype was detected ten times or more. V usage is TRBV12-3 or TRBV12-4 and J usage is TRBJ1-1; D is ambiguous. Trimming left V 5 bases short and J 0 bases short, with 19 bases between. The CDR3 spans 17 residues. CDR3 region: CASSPPLPGFMNTEAFF. The CDR3 nucleotides are TGTGCCAGCAGTCCCCCCCTCCCGGGCTTCATGAACACTGAAGCTTTCTTT.

The J gene is TRBJ1-4, the V gene TRBV20-1; 9 nucleotides align to TRBD1. CDR1 is DFQATT, CDR2 SNEGSKA, per germline (reference sequence). The CDR3 length is 14 residues. The V gene end was trimmed by 6 bases and the J gene end by 8 bases; junction bases not matched to a gene: 10. The CDR3: CSANQQGAGEKLFF. CDR3 in DNA: TGCAGTGCGAATCAACAGGGGGCTGGAGAAAAACTGTTTTTT.

V is TRBV3-1 and J is TRBJ2-1, with 7 bases matching TRBD2. Germline V gene sequence: CDR1 LGHDT, CDR2 YNNKEL (reference sequence). CDR3 size: 16 residues. Losses at the gene ends were 0 bases for V and 4 bases for J; bases not matched to a gene: 6. CDR3 residues: CASSQEAGVGYNEQFF. The CDR3 nucleotides are TGTGCCAGCAGCCAAGAGGCGGGAGTAGGGTACAATGAGCAGTTCTTC.

A few counts support this clonotype. The chain recombines TRBV20-1 with TRBJ1-2; unclear D gene. The CDR3 extends over 12 amino acids. Germline-derived CDR1 and CDR2 are DFQATT and SNEGSKA (reference sequence). V was pared by 5 bases and J by 0 bases, with 7 bases between. The CDR3 protein is CSAGETNYGYTF. CDR3 in DNA: TGCAGTGCTGGGGAAACTAACTATGGCTACACCTTC.

This clonotype was counted at least ten times. The junction does not match germline at one end; this may be a read error. This sequence joins TRBV11-1 and TRBJ2-2; TRBD1 matches 7 bases. Germline V lookup: CDR1 SGHAT, CDR2 FQDESV (reference sequence). The CDR3 runs 19 residues. CDR3 residues: CASSLLLADRAANAGELFF. The CDR3, as DNA: TGTGCCAGCAGCCTCTTATTAGCCGACAGGGCCGCGAACGCCGGGGAGCTGTTTTTT. Full variable domain (rest looked up from reference TRBV11-1 and TRBJ2-2): EAEVAQSPRYKITEKSQAVAFWCDPISGHATLYWYRQILGQGPELLVQFQDESVVDDSQLPKDRFSAERLKGVDSTLKIQPAELGDSAMYLCASSLLLADRAANAGELFFGEGSRLTVL.

This clonotype was counted a few times. The rearrangement uses TRBV7-6 and TRBJ2-3; weak D call: TRBD1 (5 bases). Germline V lookup: CDR1 SGHVS, CDR2 FNYEAQ. CDR3 length: 16 amino acids. The germline V and J ends were trimmed by 1 base and 5 bases, with 16 bases remaining between them. In DNA, the CDR3 is TGTGCCAGCAGCTTAGAGCTTGCCGTAGGGGTAGATACGCAGTATTTT. The encoded protein is CASSLELAVGVDTQYF.

The chain is built from TRBV6-1 and TRBJ2-5; 10 nucleotides align to TRBD1. Germline assignment: CDR1 MNHNS and CDR2 SASEGT. V shed 5 bases, J shed 6 bases, and the junction held 12 bases outside the gene matches. The CDR3 is made up of 16 amino acids. The CDR3 here is CASSQTGQGSQQTQYF. For the CDR3, the DNA is TGTGCCAGCAGTCAAACGGGACAGGGGAGTCAGCAGACCCAGTACTTC.

In this sample, this clonotype turned up a few times. The rearrangement joins TRBV5-5 to TRBJ2-1, with D possibly being TRBD2 (5 bases). Trimming pared 4 bases from V and 1 base from J, leaving 12 bases between. The CDR3 is made up of 15 amino acids. CDR1 and CDR2 (germline): SGHKS, YYEKEE (reference sequence). In DNA, the CDR3 is TGTGCCAGCAGCCCATCCCCGGGGTCCTACAATGAGCAGTTCTTC. Amino acids: CASSPSPGSYNEQFF.

Here the CDR3 reads CASSARSPGGNEQFF. CDR3 nucleotide sequence: TGTGCCAGCAGCGCCAGATCGCCCGGGGGCAATGAGCAGTTCTTC. V usage is TRBV9 and J usage is TRBJ2-1; weak D call: TRBD2 (6 bases). The length of the CDR3 is 15 residues. Germline CDR1 SGDLS, CDR2 YYNGEE. Trimming pared 3 bases from V and 6 bases from J, leaving 16 bases between.

This clonotype was counted a few times. The V call is TRBV5-1, the J call TRBJ2-7; 9 nucleotides align to TRBD2. The length of the CDR3 is 15 residues. With V trimmed by 1 base and J by 5 bases, 7 bases remained unmatched. From germline, CDR1 is SGHRS and CDR2 YFSETQ. The CDR3: CASSLISSGKNEQYF. In DNA, the CDR3 is TGCGCCAGCAGCTTGATTTCTAGCGGGAAGAACGAGCAGTACTTC.

The CDR3 loop is CASSQIGRFGELFF. The CDR3 bases are TGTGCCAGCAGCCAAATAGGGCGGTTCGGGGAGCTGTTTTTT. V and J are TRBV11-2 and TRBJ2-2; no clear D. Germline lookup yields CDR1 SGHAT and CDR2 FQNNGV. This CDR3 has 14 residues. Trimming shortened V by 5 bases and J by 7 bases, and 14 bases separated the two germline ends.

The chain links TRBV3-1 to TRBJ2-3; D is possibly TRBD1 (6 bases). The CDR3 loop spans 23 amino acids. Germline CDR1 reads LGHDT; CDR2 reads YNNKEL (reference sequence). Trimming removed 0 bases at V and 4 bases at J, with 35 bases between. CDR3 residues: CASSQEENRRPGFVWGRPDTQYF. In nucleotides, the CDR3 is TGTGCCAGCAGCCAAGAGGAGAACCGACGCCCGGGGTTCGTTTGGGGGCGCCCAGATACGCAGTATTTT.

The CDR3 protein is CASSYGTSWAYEQYF. The CDR3 bases are TGTGCCAGCAGTTACGGGACTAGCTGGGCTTACGAGCAGTACTTC. The chain uses TRBV6-5 and TRBJ2-7; 9 nucleotides line up with TRBD2. The length of the CDR3 is 15 residues. Germline loops: CDR1 MNHEY, CDR2 SVGAGI. With V trimmed by 2 bases and J by 4 bases, 6 bases remained unmatched.

The rearrangement uses TRBV11-1 and TRBJ1-3; TRBD1 is a possible D gene (6 bases). CDR3 length: 19 amino acids. The ends were cut back, 1 base at V and 0 bases at J, with 19 bases in the middle. The germline V gene encodes CDR1 SGHAT and CDR2 FQDESV (reference sequence). CDR3 in amino acids: CASSLEVLGGRPSGNTIYF. Written as DNA, the CDR3 is TGTGCCAGCAGCTTAGAAGTTTTAGGGGGACGACCCTCTGGAAACACCATATATTTT.

This chain uses TRBV20-1 with TRBJ2-1, with 8 bases aligning to TRBD2. CDR3 size: 12 residues. The V and J ends lost 8 bases and 9 bases, in that order; junction bases with no gene match: 9. CDR1 and CDR2 (germline): DFQATT, SNEGSKA (reference sequence). The CDR3 DNA sequence: TGCAGTTCAGCGGGAGTAGTAGGTGAGCAGTTCTTC. Translation: CSSAGVVGEQFF.

This chain joins TRBV10-2 and TRBJ2-5; weak D call: TRBD2 (5 bases). V gave up 10 bases and J gave up 5 bases, with 17 bases separating them. CDR3 size: 13 residues. Looked up from germline, CDR1 is WSHSY and CDR2 is SAAADI. The CDR3 spells CAIRELVSETQYF. As DNA, the CDR3 is TGCGCCATCAGAGAACTAGTCTCCGAGACCCAGTACTTC.

This chain uses TRBV27 with TRBJ2-5, with no clear D. Trimming stripped 4 bases from V and 3 bases from J, with 3 bases between. Germline V gives CDR1 MNHEY, CDR2 SMNVEV (reference sequence). This CDR3 is built from 11 residues. CDR3 bases: TGTGCCAGCAGTTGGAAAGAGACCCAGTACTTC. Its protein is CASSWKETQYF.

A few counts support this clonotype. The V and J genes are TRBV11-3 and TRBJ2-1; 10 nucleotides agree with TRBD2. CDR3 length: 14 amino acids. Unmatched junction bases numbered 7, after V lost 5 bases and J lost 9 bases. CDR1 SGHNT and CDR2 YENEEA come from the germline V gene. The CDR3 is CASSHPLAGAEQFF. The CDR3 bases are TGTGCCAGCAGCCACCCCCTAGCGGGAGCTGAGCAGTTCTTC.

This clonotype was detected only a few times. This rearrangement joins TRBV29-1 to TRBJ2-2, with 7 bases lining up with TRBD1. The CDR3 covers 13 residues. J gave up 3 bases and V 6 bases, and 4 bases lay outside the gene matches. From germline, CDR1 is SQVTM and CDR2 ANQGSEA. This CDR3 reads CSVTGLDTGELFF. As DNA, the CDR3 is TGCAGCGTGACAGGGCTGGACACCGGGGAGCTGTTTTTT.

The gene calls are TRBV15 and TRBJ1-3; 7 nucleotides line up with TRBD1. The CDR3 spans 18 residues. V was pared by 0 bases and J by 4 bases, with 12 bases of the junction left unmatched. Germline lookup yields CDR1 LNHNV and CDR2 YYDKDF (reference sequence). This CDR3 reads CATSRDFAVRGVGNTIYF. Here the CDR3 DNA reads TGTGCCACCAGCAGAGATTTTGCTGTCAGGGGGGTCGGAAACACCATATATTTT. Complete variable domain (other parts from reference TRBV15 and TRBJ1-3): DAMVIQNPRYQVTQFGKPVTLSCSQTLNHNVMYWYQQKSSQAPKLLFHYYDKDFNNEADTPDNFQSRRPNTSFCFLDIRSPGLGDTAMYLCATSRDFAVRGVGNTIYFGEGSWLTVV.

This clonotype was observed a handful of times. This chain links TRBV6-1 with TRBJ2-7; D remains unclear. V was cut by 0 bases and J by 2 bases, with 8 bases left in between. CDR1 and CDR2 from the germline V gene are MNHNS and SASEGT. The CDR3 is 14 residues long. DNA of the CDR3: TGTGCCAGCAGTGAAGCACGCGGAACCTACGAGCAGTACGTC. It yields the protein CASSEARGTYEQYV.

This clonotype has only a few counts. V is TRBV14 and J is TRBJ1-3, with D uncertain. Germline V gene data show CDR1 as SGHDN and CDR2 as FVKESK. The CDR3 is made up of 15 amino acids. Trimming pared 0 bases from V and 1 base from J, leaving 7 bases between. CDR3 nucleotides: TGTGCCAGCAGCCAAGAATCGGGATCTGGAAACACCATATATTTT. Translating gives CASSQESGSGNTIYF.

This clonotype appeared many times. The rearrangement uses TRBV29-1 and TRBJ2-1, with D uncertain. Germline V gene data show CDR1 as SQVTM and CDR2 as ANQGSEA. Trimming removed 4 bases at V and 2 bases at J, with 15 bases between. This CDR3 spans 15 amino acids. CDR3 DNA: TGCAGCGTTGTCCCCATATTGAGTACCTACAATGAGCAGTTCTTC. Translating gives CSVVPILSTYNEQFF.